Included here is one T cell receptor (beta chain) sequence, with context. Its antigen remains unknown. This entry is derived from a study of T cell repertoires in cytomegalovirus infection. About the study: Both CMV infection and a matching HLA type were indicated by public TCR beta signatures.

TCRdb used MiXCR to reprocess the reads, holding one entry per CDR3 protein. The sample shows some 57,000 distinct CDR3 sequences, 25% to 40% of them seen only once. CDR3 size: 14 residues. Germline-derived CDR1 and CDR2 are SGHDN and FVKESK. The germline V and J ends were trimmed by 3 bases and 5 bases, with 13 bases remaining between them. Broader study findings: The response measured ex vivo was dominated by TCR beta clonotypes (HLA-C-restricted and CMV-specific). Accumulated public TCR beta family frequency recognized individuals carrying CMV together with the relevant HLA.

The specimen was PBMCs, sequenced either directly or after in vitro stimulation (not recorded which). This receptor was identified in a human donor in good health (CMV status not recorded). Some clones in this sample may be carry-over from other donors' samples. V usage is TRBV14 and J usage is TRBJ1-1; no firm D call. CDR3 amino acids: CASSHVGVGTEAFF. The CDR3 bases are TGTGCCAGCAGCCATGTTGGAGTGGGGACTGAAGCTTTCTTT.